Following are 31 T cell receptor beta chains from one sample sequenced in a study of T cells in Graves' hyperthyroidism and ophthalmopathy. TCR beta CDR3 region amplification was performed from RNA transcripts. In the first-round RT-PCR of the TCR CDR3, the HTBI primer set was used. From the multiplex PCR reads, TCRdb called clonotypes with MiXCR, one entry per CDR3 protein. Among about 680,000 distinct CDR3 sequences listed, roughly a third were seen once. Sequenced: blood. The receptors here all came from a woman in her thirties or forties with Graves' hyperthyroidism.

V gene TRBV20-1 combines with J gene TRBJ2-2; TRBD2 aligns across 8 bases. The V and J ends lost 6 bases and 5 bases, in that order; junction bases with no gene match: 8. Germline V CDR1 and CDR2: DFQATT, SNEGSKA (reference sequence). The CDR3 is made up of 14 amino acids. In DNA form, the CDR3 reads TGCAGTGCCCCGGGACTAGGTGGTACCGGGGAGCTGTTTTTT. Translation: CSAPGLGGTGELFF.

On this clonotype itself: Just one base apart from a much larger clone, this may be a read error. In DNA, the CDR3 is TGTGCCAGCAGGGGACAGGGGGCGAATCCACCCCTCCACTTT. Translated: CASRGQGANPPLHF. The genes are TRBV7-3 and TRBJ1-6, with 12 bases that match TRBD1. This CDR3 has 14 residues. Germline V gene data show CDR1 as SGHTA and CDR2 as FQGTGA. The V and J ends lost 6 bases and 11 bases, in that order; junction bases with no gene match: 5.

The V gene is TRBV2, the J gene TRBJ2-3, with D perhaps TRBD2 (6 bases). This CDR3 comprises 12 residues. The V gene lost 9 bases and the J gene lost 0 bases, with 7 bases spanning the gap. Germline V gene data show CDR1 as SNHLY and CDR2 as FYNNEI. CDR3 DNA: TGTGCCAGGAGCGGGAGCACAGATACGCAGTATTTT. As protein: CARSGSTDTQYF.

A remark on this clonotype: The germline gene is not matched at one end of the junction; a read error may be the cause. This chain's CDR3 is CASSEFGPPHF. CDR3 DNA sequence: TGTGCCAGCAGTGAATTCGGACCCCCCCACTTT. The chain combines TRBV10-3 with TRBJ1-6; D is ambiguous. Germline V gives CDR1 ENHRY, CDR2 SYGVKD. CDR3 size: 11 residues.

A word on this clonotype: Just one base apart from a much larger clone, this may be a read error. The J gene is TRBJ2-5, the V gene TRBV20-1, with 8 bases matching TRBD2. Unmatched junction bases numbered 13, after V lost 5 bases and J lost 2 bases. The germline CDR1 and CDR2 sequences are DFQATT and SNEGSKA (reference sequence). This CDR3 has 16 residues. CDR3 protein: CSAYPPGLEVQETQYF. CDR3 DNA: TGCAGTGCTTATCCGCCGGGACTAGAGGTACAAGAGACCCAGTACTTC.

This clonotype was counted between two and nine times. V is TRBV20-1 and J is TRBJ1-2, with D possibly TRBD1 on 5 matching bases. Trimming took 1 base from V and 3 from J, leaving 15 bases between them. This CDR3 is built from 15 residues. The germline gives CDR1 DFQATT, CDR2 SNEGSKA (reference sequence). CDR3: CSARVPGGGYYGYTF. CDR3 DNA sequence: TGCAGTGCTAGAGTCCCGGGCGGGGGATACTATGGCTACACCTTC.

This clonotype was detected ten times or more. This sequence joins TRBV29-1 and TRBJ1-1; D remains ambiguous. Deletions cut 3 bases from V and 2 bases from J, with 10 bases between. Germline V gene lookup returns CDR1 SQVTM and CDR2 ANQGSEA. The CDR3 length is 13 residues. The CDR3 here is CSVDPTVNTEAFF. CDR3 DNA: TGCAGCGTTGACCCCACGGTCAACACTGAAGCTTTCTTT. Combining the CDR3 with reference TRBV29-1 and TRBJ1-1 gives the whole variable domain SAVISQKPSRDICQRGTSLTIQCQVDSQVTMMFWYRQQPGQSLTLIATANQGSEATYESGFVIDKFPISRPNLTFSTLTVSNMSPEDSSIYLCSVDPTVNTEAFFGQGTRLTVV.

The J gene is TRBJ1-5, the V gene TRBV20-1; 11 bases are shared with TRBD1. V lost 3 bases to trimming and J lost 3 bases; unmatched junction nucleotides: 4. This CDR3 has 15 amino acids. Germline V gene sequence: CDR1 DFQATT, CDR2 SNEGSKA (reference sequence). The CDR3 nucleotides are TGCAGTGCTAGCGGGGACAGGGGGGCCAATCAGCCCCAGCATTTT. As protein: CSASGDRGANQPQHF.

This clonotype was picked up one time. A read error may be the cause here, since a much bigger clone is one base away. This chain connects TRBV11-2 to TRBJ1-2; unclear D gene. This CDR3 is 12 amino acids long. CDR1 is SGHAT, CDR2 FQNNGV, per germline. In nucleotides, the CDR3 is TGTGCCAGCAGCTTGGAAGTTAATGGCGACACCTTC. It codes for CASSLEVNGDTF.

This clonotype showed up just a few times. This chain links TRBV6-5 with TRBJ1-1, with D uncertain. The CDR3 is 14 residues long. CDR1 and CDR2 from the germline V gene are MNHEY and SVGAGI. Trimming removed 5 bases from V and 7 bases from J, with 17 bases in between. The CDR3 sequence is CASSPGWTGLEAFF. The DNA for the CDR3 is TGTGCCAGCAGTCCGGGATGGACGGGCCTTGAAGCTTTCTTT.

This chain uses TRBV5-4 with TRBJ1-6; TRBD1 aligns across 8 bases. Germline V gene data show CDR1 as SGHNT and CDR2 as YYREEE (reference sequence). This CDR3 is 16 amino acids long. V gave up 5 bases and J gave up 1 base; unmatched junction bases: 5. CDR3 sequence: CASREQGGSYNSPLHF. The CDR3 DNA sequence: TGTGCCAGCAGGGAACAGGGGGGTTCCTATAATTCACCCCTCCACTTT. The full variable domain, rest sourced from reference TRBV5-4 and TRBJ1-6, is ETGVTQSPTHLIKTRGQQVTLRCSSQSGHNTVSWYQQALGQGPQFIFQYYREEENGRGNFPPRFSGLQFPNYSSELNVNALELDDSALYLCASREQGGSYNSPLHFGNGTRLTVT.

J is TRBJ1-2 and V is TRBV7-8; D possibly corresponds to TRBD1 (5 bases). V lost 1 base, J lost 2 bases, and 11 bases lay in between. The CDR3 runs to 15 residues. Germline V gives CDR1 SGHVS, CDR2 FQNEAQ. The CDR3 DNA sequence: TGTGCCAGCAGCTTAGGTCGGGGCACCAACTATGGCTACACCTTC. This encodes CASSLGRGTNYGYTF.

The chain couples TRBV6-6 to TRBJ1-2; maybe TRBD1 (6 bases). The germline V gene encodes CDR1 MNHNY and CDR2 SVGAGI (reference sequence). V was pared by 8 bases and J by 8 bases, with 18 bases between. CDR3 size: 13 residues. The CDR3, as DNA: TGTGCCAGCGTCGGGGTCAACAGGGACGGCTACACCTTC. Translated, it gives CASVGVNRDGYTF.

The chain is built from TRBV24-1 and TRBJ2-7; 8 nucleotides line up with TRBD1. This CDR3 is built from 14 residues. CDR1 is KGHDR, CDR2 SFDVKD, per germline. Trimming at V came to 4 bases and at J to 5 bases, leaving 6 bases not matched to a gene. CDR3 DNA: TGTGCCACCAGTGACGGCGGACAGGGACACGAGCAGTACTTC. Amino acid sequence: CATSDGGQGHEQYF.

At least ten counts were recorded for this clonotype. The genes are TRBV24-1 and TRBJ1-2; TRBD1 agrees at 7 bases. CDR1 and CDR2 from the germline V gene are KGHDR and SFDVKD. V gave up 6 bases and J gave up 2 bases; unmatched junction bases: 2. The CDR3 covers 13 residues. CDR3 sequence (DNA): TGTGCCACCAGTAAGACAGGGAACTATGGCTACACCTTC. Translating it yields CATSKTGNYGYTF.

This clonotype was counted at least ten times. The rearrangement uses TRBV2 and TRBJ1-2; D gene ambiguous. Germline assignment: CDR1 SNHLY and CDR2 FYNNEI. There are 11 residues in the CDR3. The germline V and J ends were trimmed by 8 bases and 4 bases, with 8 bases remaining between them. The CDR3 here is CASGRSYGYTF. For the CDR3, the DNA is TGTGCCAGCGGCAGGAGCTATGGCTACACCTTC.

In its sample, this clonotype was seen many times. This sequence joins TRBV20-1 and TRBJ2-2; D gene uncertain. This CDR3 is built from 14 residues. V lost 1 base to trimming and J lost 3 bases, with 9 bases between them. Per germline, CDR1 DFQATT and CDR2 SNEGSKA (reference sequence). The chain's CDR3 is CSARGIGYTGELFF. Written as DNA, the CDR3 is TGCAGTGCTAGAGGGATCGGGTACACCGGGGAGCTGTTTTTT.

This clonotype was counted ten times or more. This CDR3 is CASSQDVGQGQPQHF. The CDR3 DNA is TGTGCCAGCAGCCAAGATGTTGGACAGGGACAGCCCCAGCATTTT. The V call is TRBV3-1, the J call TRBJ1-5, with 8 bases lining up with TRBD1. The CDR3 covers 15 residues. Trimming removed 0 bases from V and 7 bases from J; junction bases left unmatched: 5. Germline lookup yields CDR1 LGHDT and CDR2 YNNKEL (reference sequence).

This clonotype occurred a few times. The chain recombines TRBV10-3 with TRBJ1-2; 10 nucleotides agree with TRBD1. The ends lost 4 bases at V and 6 bases at J; junction bases unmatched: 8. The CDR3 covers 15 residues. Germline lookup yields CDR1 ENHRY and CDR2 SYGVKD. CDR3 sequence reads: CAISARDRGSDGYTF. The CDR3 DNA follows: TGTGCCATCAGTGCCCGGGACAGGGGCTCTGATGGCTACACCTTC.

This clonotype was recorded at least ten times. The DNA of the CDR3 is TGTGCCAGCAGCTTAGCCGGGACAGCCTCTGGAAACACCATATATTTT. Its protein is CASSLAGTASGNTIYF. J is TRBJ1-3 and V is TRBV5-4; 7 bases map to TRBD1. CDR1 is SGHNT and CDR2 is YYREEE in the germline V gene (reference sequence). This CDR3 is 16 amino acids long. J gave up 0 bases and V 2 bases, and 5 bases lay outside the gene matches.

This clonotype was counted at least ten times. V usage is TRBV4-1 and J usage is TRBJ1-2; D unclear. The CDR3 has 13 residues. Germline V gene data show CDR1 as MGHRA and CDR2 as YSYEKL. The V and J ends lost 4 bases and 6 bases respectively, with 12 bases between them. Here the CDR3 reads CASSPREADGYTF. For the CDR3, the DNA is TGCGCCAGCAGCCCGCGAGAGGCTGATGGCTACACCTTC.

This chain uses TRBV10-3 with TRBJ2-5; TRBD1 matches 7 bases. V shed 2 bases and J 0 bases; nucleotides not matched to a gene: 9. Germline-derived CDR1 and CDR2 are ENHRY and SYGVKD. This CDR3 contains 17 residues. Here the CDR3 reads CAISEKVDRSHQETQYF. The CDR3 DNA is TGTGCCATCAGTGAGAAAGTGGACAGGAGCCACCAAGAGACCCAGTACTTC.

The sample holds many counts of this clonotype. The V gene is TRBV12-3 or TRBV12-4, the J gene TRBJ1-2; D is unclear. The CDR3 extends over 16 amino acids. Trimming pared 3 bases from V and 4 bases from J, leaving 18 bases between. CDR3 nucleotides: TGTGCCAGCAGTTTTGCGGCCGACCCTCGGGGCTATGGCTACACCTTC. It yields the protein CASSFAADPRGYGYTF.

The rearrangement uses TRBV2 and TRBJ1-1; D is possibly TRBD1 (5 bases). Germline V gives CDR1 SNHLY, CDR2 FYNNEI. The CDR3 loop spans 13 amino acids. Between the trimmed V and J ends, which lost 8 bases and 1 base, there was a span of 11 bases. Here the CDR3 reads CASATDRNTEAFF. Written as DNA, the CDR3 is TGTGCCAGCGCAACCGACAGGAACACTGAAGCTTTCTTT.

This clonotype has a count of ten or more. The chain links TRBV7-2 to TRBJ1-1, with 8 bases lining up with TRBD1. The CDR3 extends over 15 amino acids. From germline, CDR1 is SGHTA and CDR2 FQGNSA. The junction had 8 bases not matched to a gene; V was cut back by 5 bases and J by 3 bases. DNA of the CDR3: TGTGCCAGCAGCCTGCGACAGGGGCGGGACACTGAAGCTTTCTTT. Encoded protein: CASSLRQGRDTEAFF.

A note on this clonotype: The junction and the germline gene differ at one end; a read error may be behind it. The chain has TRBV7-6 and TRBJ1-3; D is undetermined. The CDR3 spans 16 residues. From germline, CDR1 is SGHVS and CDR2 FNYEAQ. CDR3 nucleotide sequence: TGCGCCAGCAGCCAAGATGTGACCGCGACTGGAAACACCATATATTTT. This gives the protein CASSQDVTATGNTIYF.

This chain connects TRBV10-3 to TRBJ1-1; no definite D call. CDR1 ENHRY and CDR2 SYGVKD come from the germline V gene. The ends were cut back, 6 bases at V and 3 bases at J, with 17 bases in the middle. The CDR3 spans 15 residues. The CDR3 here is CAIRQTGGVDTEAFF. DNA for the CDR3: TGTGCCATCAGACAAACCGGCGGGGTAGACACTGAAGCTTTCTTT.

This clonotype was observed a handful of times. J is TRBJ1-1 and V is TRBV11-2, with D possibly being TRBD1 (5 bases). V dropped 6 bases and J dropped 3 bases, with 17 bases sitting between them. The CDR3 is made up of 15 amino acids. Germline V CDR1 and CDR2: SGHAT, FQNNGV. The CDR3 loop is CASRSFGGLYTEAFF. For the CDR3, the DNA is TGTGCCAGCAGATCTTTTGGGGGATTATACACTGAAGCTTTCTTT.

This clonotype was found a few times. The chain is built from TRBV5-6 and TRBJ2-5, with D uncertain. Germline lookup yields CDR1 SGHDT and CDR2 YYEEEE. CDR3 size: 13 residues. V dropped 7 bases and J dropped 0 bases, with 10 bases sitting between them. CDR3 sequence: CASSPLHQETQYF. Written as DNA, the CDR3 is TGTGCCAGCTCACCCCTCCACCAAGAGACCCAGTACTTC.

The CDR3 loop is CASSLPGVPGELFF. DNA of the CDR3: TGTGCCAGCAGTCTGCCGGGGGTGCCCGGGGAGCTGTTTTTT. This rearrangement joins TRBV7-2 to TRBJ2-2; tentative D call: TRBD2 (6 bases). Per the germline V gene, CDR1 is SGHTA and CDR2 is FQGNSA. V shed 6 bases and J shed 6 bases, with 14 bases lying between them. The CDR3 is 14 amino acids.

The table lists this clonotype with a few counts. The CDR3 reads CASRASTFRSGQPQHF. CDR3 nucleotide sequence: TGTGCCAGCAGGGCCAGTACTTTCAGGAGTGGTCAGCCCCAGCATTTT. This chain joins TRBV6-5 and TRBJ1-5; no firm D call. The CDR3 is made up of 16 amino acids. Germline CDR1 is MNHEY and CDR2 is SVGAGI. Deletions cut 6 bases from V and 6 bases from J, with 21 bases between.